Presented here are 6 T cell receptor beta chains from one specimen sequenced in a study of siplizumab effects on memory and regulatory T cells (dated by TCRdb to the late 2010s). Receptors were amplified or captured by the immunoSEQ multiplex PCR assay. This is the immuneACCESS table as TCRdb keeps it, with only in-frame sequences that have V and J called. A part of the clones is gone; compared with another copy, unresolved V genes explain less than half, and the rest is unexplained. The sample profile shows some 97,000 clones; around 93% of them were found once. The ten biggest clones cover over 1% of the sample. Sequences were obtained from non-Treg CD4+ T cells sorted from blood. The cell subset or site label for this specimen denotes: FACS-sorted unstimulated CD4+ non-regulatory T cells. Receptors were obtained from a human donor in good health.

This chain connects TRBV7-9 to TRBJ2-2; 11 nucleotides agree with TRBD2. The CDR3 runs to 16 residues. Trimming removed 5 bases from V and 2 bases from J; junction bases left unmatched: 4. CDR1 SEHNR and CDR2 FQNEAQ come from the germline V gene (reference sequence). The CDR3 is CASSTRLAGNTGELFF. The CDR3 DNA is TGTGCCAGCAGCACCCGACTAGCGGGAAACACCGGGGAGCTGTTTTTT.

The chain employs TRBV29-1 and TRBJ2-7, with 10 bases that match TRBD2. This CDR3 is 13 amino acids long. CDR1 and CDR2 from the germline V gene are SQVTM and ANQGSEA. The junction had 7 bases not matched to a gene; V was cut back by 4 bases and J by 7 bases. CDR3 sequence reads: CSVVLAGAGEQYF. The CDR3 region has the DNA TGCAGCGTTGTCCTAGCGGGAGCGGGAGAGCAGTACTTC.

The V call is TRBV7-9, the J call TRBJ2-2; TRBD1 or TRBD2 may be the D gene (5 bases each). Per the germline V gene, CDR1 is SEHNR and CDR2 is FQNEAQ (reference sequence). Trimming stripped 5 bases from V and 5 bases from J, with 18 bases between. This CDR3 region has 16 residues. The CDR3 nucleotides read TGTGCCAGCAGCCACTCCGGGACGCTTGGGACCGGGGAGCTGTTTTTT. This gives the protein CASSHSGTLGTGELFF.

In nucleotides, the CDR3 is TGTGCCAGCAGCCTAAAGACACGCACCGGGGAGCTGTTTTTT. Translating gives CASSLKTRTGELFF. V and J are TRBV7-9 and TRBJ2-2; D call uncertain. The germline V gene has CDR1 SEHNR and CDR2 FQNEAQ (reference sequence). V was clipped by 5 bases and J by 4 bases, with 11 bases between them. The CDR3 is made up of 14 amino acids.

The chain recombines TRBV12-5 with TRBJ2-2; the match to TRBD2 covers 7 bases. Germline lookup yields CDR1 LGHNT and CDR2 FRNRAP. Trimming took 5 bases from V and 0 from J; bases not matched to a gene: 6. The CDR3 runs 16 residues. CDR3 coding DNA: TGTGCTAGTGGTCCCCCTAGCGGAACGAACACCGGGGAGCTGTTTTTT. Its translation: CASGPPSGTNTGELFF.

The rearrangement links TRBV27 to TRBJ2-6; D is tentatively TRBD1 or TRBD2 (5 bases each). The length of the CDR3 is 19 residues. Per the germline V gene, CDR1 is MNHEY and CDR2 is SMNVEV (reference sequence). V was shortened by 0 bases and J by 0 bases, with 15 bases between the two germline ends. As DNA, the CDR3 is TGTGCCAGCAGTTTATCATTGAGGGGCATCGTCTCTGGGGCCAACGTCCTGACTTTC. Residues: CASSLSLRGIVSGANVLTF.